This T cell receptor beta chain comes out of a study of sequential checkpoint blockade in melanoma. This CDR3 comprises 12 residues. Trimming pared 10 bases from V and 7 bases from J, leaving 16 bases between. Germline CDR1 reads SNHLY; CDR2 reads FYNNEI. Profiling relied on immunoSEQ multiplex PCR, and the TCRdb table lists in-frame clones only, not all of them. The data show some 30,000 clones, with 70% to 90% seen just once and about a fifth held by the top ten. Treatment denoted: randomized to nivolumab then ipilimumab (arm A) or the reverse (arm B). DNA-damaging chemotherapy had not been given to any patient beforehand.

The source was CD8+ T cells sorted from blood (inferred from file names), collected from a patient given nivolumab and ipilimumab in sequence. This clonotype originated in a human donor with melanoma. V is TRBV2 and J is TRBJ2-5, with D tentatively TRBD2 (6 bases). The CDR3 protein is CAISDPGGTQYF. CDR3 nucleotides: TGTGCCATTTCGGACCCCGGGGGGACCCAGTACTTC.